The 25 T cell receptor beta chains given below trace back to one sample, sequenced in a study of cytomegalovirus exposure and HLA in healthy donors. The PCR ran on 60 Vbeta and 13 Jbeta primers. The data were produced by immunoSEQ multiplex PCR, yet TCRdb's version contains in-frame clones alone and is incomplete. This sample has roughly 100,000 clones, with about three quarters found just once. Material for sequencing was PBMCs. The origin of the receptors is a woman aged 35 to 49 in good health and CMV-seropositive.

This clone was detected only a few times. The chain has TRBV5-4 and TRBJ1-4, with 10 nucleotides matching TRBD1. Germline CDR1 reads SGHNT; CDR2 reads YYREEE (reference sequence). V gave up 3 bases and J gave up 5 bases; unmatched junction bases: 4. The CDR3 is 15 amino acids. This chain's CDR3 is CASSSRTGGNEKLFF. In DNA, the CDR3 is TGTGCCAGCAGCTCCAGGACAGGGGGGAATGAAAAACTGTTTTTT.

The chain couples TRBV4-2 to TRBJ1-6, with D possibly being TRBD1 (5 bases). CDR1 and CDR2 (germline): LGHNA, YNFKEQ. The CDR3 extends over 16 amino acids. V lost 4 bases, J lost 9 bases, and 19 bases lay in between. The CDR3 region has the DNA TGTGCCAGCAGCCTCGGGACTCAGGGATGGAGTTCACCCCTCCACTTT. Translated: CASSLGTQGWSSPLHF.

The chain employs TRBV5-4 and TRBJ1-2, with D perhaps matching TRBD1 (6 bases). From germline, CDR1 is SGHNT and CDR2 YYREEE (reference sequence). This CDR3 comprises 14 residues. V was cut by 2 bases and J by 4 bases, with 12 bases left in between. The DNA of the CDR3 is TGTGCCAGCAGCTTACGGGGGGGGGCCTATGGCTACACCTTC. The encoded protein is CASSLRGGAYGYTF.

The chain has TRBV27 and TRBJ2-1, with no clear D. Germline V lookup: CDR1 MNHEY, CDR2 SMNVEV (reference sequence). The CDR3 spans 15 residues. Trimming cost V 3 bases and J 0 bases, with 9 bases left between them. The CDR3 reads CASSFTRVSYNEQFF. CDR3 DNA sequence: TGTGCCAGCAGTTTCACACGGGTCTCCTACAATGAGCAGTTCTTC.

The chain couples TRBV2 to TRBJ1-5; tentative D call: TRBD1 (6 bases). Trimming pared 10 bases from V and 5 bases from J, leaving 21 bases between. CDR1 SNHLY and CDR2 FYNNEI come from the germline V gene. The CDR3 totals 15 residues. CDR3 DNA: TGTGCCACTAAGAGCCCGGGGGGCGCGGATCAGCCCCAGCATTTT. This gives the protein CATKSPGGADQPQHF.

This sequence joins TRBV6-5 and TRBJ1-1; D might be TRBD1 (6 bases). The CDR3 is 14 residues long. Per the germline V gene, CDR1 is MNHEY and CDR2 is SVGAGI. The germline V and J ends were trimmed by 3 bases and 10 bases, with 18 bases remaining between them. CDR3 bases: TGTGCCAGCAGTTATAAGGACAGCTTCCGAGGAGCTTTCTTT. As protein: CASSYKDSFRGAFF.

This chain joins TRBV5-1 and TRBJ1-3; D is perhaps TRBD1 (6 bases). The V gene's germline CDR1 is SGHRS and CDR2 YFSETQ. Trimming left V 0 bases short and J 5 bases short, with 9 bases between. The CDR3 contains 14 residues. This CDR3 reads CASSLGTARNTIYF. The CDR3 bases are TGCGCCAGCAGCTTGGGGACAGCCAGAAACACCATATATTTT.

The chain couples TRBV18 to TRBJ1-1; a possible D gene is TRBD1 (5 bases). Per the germline V gene, CDR1 is KGHSH and CDR2 is LQKENI. V lost 0 bases, J lost 4 bases, and 15 bases lay in between. This CDR3 is 16 amino acids long. The CDR3 here is CASSPPKGTVGTEAFF. DNA for the CDR3: TGTGCCAGCTCACCACCGAAAGGGACTGTGGGCACTGAAGCTTTCTTT.

Here the CDR3 reads CASSWTGSGGYTF. CDR3 coding DNA: TGTGCCAGCAGCTGGACAGGGTCCGGTGGCTACACCTTC. The chain couples TRBV7-9 to TRBJ1-2; TRBD1 aligns across 8 bases. Germline CDR1 reads SEHNR; CDR2 reads FQNEAQ (reference sequence). Trimming removed 4 bases from V and 7 bases from J; junction bases left unmatched: 5. The CDR3 is made up of 13 amino acids.

V is TRBV5-1 and J is TRBJ1-2, with no clear D. Germline assignment: CDR1 SGHRS and CDR2 YFSETQ. Trimming stripped 4 bases from V and 4 bases from J, with 14 bases between. The CDR3 loop spans 14 amino acids. CDR3 residues: CASSQDGLGYGYTF. For the CDR3, the DNA is TGCGCCAGCAGCCAAGATGGACTAGGCTATGGCTACACCTTC.

The chain links TRBV7-6 to TRBJ2-1; D unclear. CDR1 and CDR2 from the germline V gene are SGHVS and FNYEAQ. The CDR3 spans 13 residues. V was shortened by 2 bases and J by 7 bases, with 9 bases between the two germline ends. Written as DNA, the CDR3 is TGTGCCAGCAGCTTAAGGAGAGAGAATGAGCAGTTCTTC. Its protein is CASSLRRENEQFF.

The chain is built from TRBV5-1 and TRBJ2-7; the match to TRBD1 covers 7 bases. Germline CDR1 reads SGHRS; CDR2 reads YFSETQ. The junction had 13 bases not matched to a gene; V was cut back by 4 bases and J by 3 bases. CDR3 length: 16 amino acids. The CDR3 sequence is CASSPGTDFTLYEQYF. The CDR3 DNA is TGCGCCAGCAGCCCCGGGACAGACTTCACCCTCTACGAGCAGTACTTC.

The rearrangement joins TRBV28 to TRBJ2-3; 11 bases are shared with TRBD2. This CDR3 is 16 amino acids long. The J segment lost 4 bases and the V segment lost 2 bases, leaving 5 bases of the junction unmatched. Germline V gene data show CDR1 as MDHEN and CDR2 as SYDVKM. This CDR3 is CASSLAGTSGADTQYF. The CDR3 bases are TGTGCCAGCAGTTTAGCCGGGACTAGCGGAGCAGATACGCAGTATTTT.

CDR3 nucleotides: TGTGCCAGCAGTGAGGGGGGGAGGGGGTATGGCTACACCTTC. This sequence encodes CASSEGGRGYGYTF. The V call is TRBV6-1, the J call TRBJ1-2, with a weak D call TRBD1 (6 bases). The germline V and J ends were trimmed by 3 bases and 5 bases, with 13 bases remaining between them. Germline CDR1 reads MNHNS; CDR2 reads SASEGT. The CDR3 has 14 amino acids.

The chain joins TRBV5-1 to TRBJ2-1, with TRBD2 as a possible D gene (6 bases). This CDR3 contains 13 residues. CDR1 is SGHRS and CDR2 is YFSETQ in the germline V gene. Trimming removed 1 base at V and 7 bases at J, with 9 bases between. CDR3 nucleotide sequence: TGCGCCAGCAGCTTGAAGGCGGGGAATGAGCAGTTCTTC. Its translation is CASSLKAGNEQFF. The variable domain in full, completed from reference TRBV5-1 and TRBJ2-1, reads KAGVTQTPRYLIKTRGQQVTLSCSPISGHRSVSWYQQTPGQGLQFLFEYFSETQRNKGNFPGRFSGRQFSNSRSEMNVSTLELGDSALYLCASSLKAGNEQFFGPGTRLTVL.

The chain combines TRBV7-9 with TRBJ1-2, with unresolved D. The V gene lost 4 bases and the J gene lost 7 bases, with 13 bases spanning the gap. The CDR3 length is 13 residues. CDR1 and CDR2 from the germline V gene are SEHNR and FQNEAQ (reference sequence). CDR3 DNA: TGTGCCAGCAGCTCAACAAGGGCGGGTGGCTACACCTTC. This gives the protein CASSSTRAGGYTF.

The chain couples TRBV7-8 to TRBJ1-1, with 12 bases lining up with TRBD1. V shed 8 bases, J shed 5 bases, and the junction held 3 bases outside the gene matches. The CDR3 is made up of 13 amino acids. Germline CDR1 reads SGHVS; CDR2 reads FQNEAQ. CDR3 nucleotides: TGTGCCAGCGGGACAGGGGGCGCGACTGAAGCTTTCTTT. As protein: CASGTGGATEAFF.

This clone occurred once. This chain connects TRBV6-5 to TRBJ1-4; possibly TRBD1 for D (5 bases). Trimming took 4 bases from V and 8 from J, leaving 14 bases between them. The CDR3 covers 14 residues. Germline assignment: CDR1 MNHEY and CDR2 SVGAGI. The CDR3 spells CASSSGWGSEKLFF. The CDR3 DNA is TGTGCCAGCAGTTCAGGGTGGGGTTCGGAAAAACTGTTTTTT.

The chain couples TRBV5-5 to TRBJ2-1, with D hard to call. The CDR3 length is 14 residues. Germline V gene data show CDR1 as SGHKS and CDR2 as YYEKEE (reference sequence). Trimming took 1 base from V and 9 from J, leaving 14 bases between them. CDR3 sequence reads: CASSLWVVASEQFF. In nucleotides, the CDR3 is TGTGCCAGCAGCTTGTGGGTAGTAGCAAGTGAGCAGTTCTTC.

This chain joins TRBV6-6 and TRBJ1-1; D call uncertain. The CDR3 has 13 residues. Germline CDR1 and CDR2: MNHNY and SVGAGI (reference sequence). Trimming stripped 3 bases from V and 0 bases from J, with 5 bases between. In DNA, the CDR3 is TGTGCCAGCAGTTATATAATGAACACTGAAGCTTTCTTT. Its translation is CASSYIMNTEAFF.

The chain joins TRBV7-8 to TRBJ1-5; TRBD1 matches at 7 bases. From germline, CDR1 is SGHVS and CDR2 FQNEAQ. CDR3 size: 20 residues. With V trimmed by 1 base and J by 0 bases, 15 bases remained unmatched. CDR3 protein: CASSLGVGPTGAYSNQPQHF. CDR3 DNA sequence: TGTGCCAGCAGCTTAGGAGTAGGGCCTACAGGGGCCTATAGCAATCAGCCCCAGCATTTT.

The chain carries TRBV27 and TRBJ2-5; the match to TRBD2 covers 7 bases. CDR3 length: 15 residues. CDR1 and CDR2 (germline): MNHEY, SMNVEV (reference sequence). V dropped 3 bases and J dropped 13; count of bases not matched to a gene: 17. The CDR3 is CASSFRASGSRGTYF. The DNA of the CDR3 is TGTGCCAGCAGTTTCCGGGCTAGCGGATCAAGAGGTACGTACTTC.

The V call is TRBV18, the J call TRBJ1-3, with D maybe TRBD1 (5 bases). V was trimmed by 5 bases and J by 2 bases, leaving 19 bases between them. Germline CDR1 and CDR2: KGHSH and LQKENI. The CDR3 extends over 17 amino acids. CDR3 DNA sequence: TGTGCCAGCTCATTGCTGCAGGGAATATACGCTGGAAACACCATATATTTT. This sequence encodes CASSLLQGIYAGNTIYF.

The V call is TRBV18, the J call TRBJ1-1; no reliable D call. This CDR3 has 13 amino acids. Germline assignment: CDR1 KGHSH and CDR2 LQKENI. The ends were cut back, 6 bases at V and 0 bases at J, with 8 bases in the middle. Written as DNA, the CDR3 is TGTGCCAGCTCGCTTAACATGAACACTGAAGCTTTCTTT. Translating gives CASSLNMNTEAFF.

This clone was counted between two and nine times. The chain has TRBV15 and TRBJ1-5; possible D gene TRBD1, 5 bases. The CDR3 is 14 residues long. Germline V lookup: CDR1 LNHNV, CDR2 YYDKDF (reference sequence). Trimming left V 0 bases short and J 5 bases short, with 8 bases between. Written as DNA, the CDR3 is TGTGCCACCAGCAGAGACAGGGTTTATCAGCCCCAGCATTTT. It encodes CATSRDRVYQPQHF.